This T cell receptor beta chain was profiled in a study of T cells in Graves' hyperthyroidism and ophthalmopathy. Amplification yielded TCR beta CDR3 regions, with RNA transcripts as the source. A set of HTBI primers served as the primers for a first-round RT-PCR of the TCR CDR3. MiXCR was run by TCRdb on the multiplex PCR reads, yielding one entry per CDR3 protein. The table includes around 350,000 distinct CDR3 sequences, approximately 15% detected once. There are 15 residues in the CDR3. The trim removed 4 bases at V and 6 bases at J, leaving 9 bases unmatched. Germline V gene sequence: CDR1 SGHDN, CDR2 FVKESK.

The chain carries TRBV14 and TRBJ2-5, with 9 nucleotides matching TRBD1. The source material was blood. The source of this sequence is a woman in her late teens or twenties with Graves' hyperthyroidism that later progressed to Graves' ophthalmopathy. The CDR3 loop is CASSPKTGGVQTQYF. The CDR3 DNA is TGTGCCAGCAGCCCGAAGACAGGGGGGGTTCAGACCCAGTACTTC.